Below, one T cell receptor (beta chain) is given with its context. The entry originates in a study of early T cells in non-severe SARS-CoV-2 infection. The overall study: It was bulk RNA from unsorted whole blood that was sequenced, and the chains were unpaired.

As part of library construction, unique molecular identifiers were attached to individual cDNA molecules. Via MiXCR, TCRdb re-called the 5' RACE reads, giving one row per CDR3 protein. The sample has about 64,000 distinct CDR3 sequences, roughly 12% seen once; the top ten hold 2.9%. The CDR3 is made up of 13 amino acids. With 8 bases removed from V and 6 bases from J, the gap between germline ends came to 19 bases. The germline V gene has CDR1 DFQATT and CDR2 SNEGSKA (reference sequence). This sequence was found in an adult who was a healthcare worker with PCR-confirmed SARS-CoV-2 infection or an uninfected control (not recorded which). The chain carries TRBV20-1 and TRBJ1-1; possible D gene TRBD1, 5 bases. This specimen was whole blood, taken at baseline. The CDR3 sequence is CSLLLGAAAEAFF. The CDR3 DNA reads TGCAGTCTATTACTCGGGGCTGCCGCTGAAGCTTTCTTT.